This T cell receptor beta chain was captured by sequencing in a study of T cell repertoires in cytomegalovirus infection. Turning to the study itself: Public TCR beta signatures were indicative of both CMV infection and a matching HLA type. General observations from the study: HLA-C-restricted CMV clonotypes gave the most frequent clonotype in two of eight donors.

TCRdb re-derived calls from the reads in MiXCR, one entry per CDR3 protein. This sample has 400,000 to 550,000 distinct CDR3 sequences, with roughly 10% found just once. This clonotype was counted many times. What it recognizes is unknown. This CDR3 spans 15 amino acids. CDR1 and CDR2 from the germline V gene are MNHEY and SVGAGI. Trimming at V came to 7 bases and at J to 6 bases, leaving 9 bases not matched to a gene. What was sequenced was PBMCs. This chain connects TRBV6-5 to TRBJ2-1; the match to TRBD2 covers 10 bases. The origin of this receptor is a human donor in good health (CMV status not recorded). Some clones in this sample may be carry-over from other donors' samples. CDR3 coding DNA: TGTGCCAGCACTAAGGCGGGACTAGCGTCCAATGAGCAGTTCTTC. It codes for CASTKAGLASNEQFF.